This T cell receptor beta chain originates from a study of T cell responses to AZD1222 COVID-19 vaccine (dated by TCRdb to the early 2020s). For the study in its entirety: TCR sequencing was performed for roughly 240 trial participants, of whom about 200 were given two doses of AZD1222 and some 25 were given two doses of MenACWY control vaccine. Trial participants were enrolled by age into subgroups of 18-55, 56-69 and 70-plus years, and 148, 28 and 57 TCR-sequenced participants, respectively, were included in these subgroups. Results and caveats for the whole study, not just this receptor: The whole spike protein was spanned by vaccine-associated CD4 TCRs, and dominant responses were seen in regions 160-218 and 743-854. Participants were mostly white British, with more females than males. The authors suggested clonal diversity may have been underestimated. Conclusions about previously exposed vaccinees are limited, since just a handful of AZD1222 recipients were seropositive for SARS-CoV-2 at baseline. Spike-specific TCR breadth and depth rose significantly after two AZD1222 doses compared with day 0 and with MenACWY recipients. Because no day 14 peak-response samples were available, the repertoires could be characterized only after the peak T cell response. The 56-69-year group was small, and its depth increase did not reach significance, likely because of low power. Reportedly, almost half of the unique spike-specific TCRs recognized epitopes lying outside the regions that are mutated in the B.1.351 and B.1.1.7 variants.

About this clone: Its antigen is unknown. Nothing much larger sits one base from this clone, and base qualities are not available.

The CDR3 regions of human TCRbeta chains were subjected to immunosequencing. The source study handled its data this way. Repertoire TCRs were checked for matches against a reference library of SARS-CoV-2-specific TCRs that had been generated using the MIRA antigen-specificity platform. Breadth was defined as the fraction of unique TCRs that were SARS-CoV-2-associated, and depth was defined as the fraction of total T cells that were SARS-CoV-2-associated. Using the MIRA data, each spike-specific TCR was mapped to the spike region that the TCR reacts to and placed in a CD4 or CD8 class. Log10-transformed breadth and depth values were compared by one-way ANOVA with Sidak's multiple comparisons tests. TCRdb obtained this table from immuneACCESS and retained in-frame rearrangements with V and J assigned. These tables miss some clones; where compared with another copy, unresolved V genes account for less than half of the shortfall, and the remainder is unexplained. V and J calls plus clone size are reproduced from that table; the DNA served to infer D and trimming. The sample contains more than 80,000 clones, roughly nine tenths of them found a single time. Of the sample, more than 2% falls within the top ten clones.

What this sample's time point label stands for: about 28 days (+/-7) after the second vaccine dose. Because spike-specific TCR depth and breadth did not differ between the two schedules, AZD1222 recipients who got a second dose at roughly 4 weeks were pooled with those who got a second dose at roughly 12 weeks. Samples from vaccinated people were obtained from the UK trials COV001 and COV002, which included a single-blind randomized controlled phase 2/3 trial of AZD1222 (ChAdOx1 nCoV-19) in healthy adults. Trial participant PBMC samples were collected at day 0 and day 28 after the second dose for TCRbeta chain sequencing. V lost 6 bases and J lost 10 bases; the stretch between them is 10 bases long. CDR1 and CDR2 are drawn from the germline V gene: SGHTA, FQGNSA. The CDR3 holds 11 amino acids from the cysteine to the phenylalanine. This entry keeps only the CDR3 DNA: 33 bases, framed from base 1.

The chain couples TRBV7-2 to TRBJ2-1; the best D guess is TRBD2, with 5 bases matching. The TCR originated in an adult who received the AZD1222 COVID-19 vaccine. The specimen was peripheral blood, collected 28 days after the second AZD1222 dose. The DNA sequence follows: TGTGCCAGCAGTCGGGATGGAGAGCAGTTCTTC. It specifies CASSRDGEQFF.